This entry lists 2 T cell receptor beta chains sequenced from one sample in a study of cytomegalovirus exposure and HLA in healthy donors. A multiplex PCR was run with 60 Vbeta primers and 13 Jbeta primers. The repertoire was sequenced with immunoSEQ multiplex PCR; TCRdb's copy has only in-frame clones and lacks some. This table has about 120,000 clones, over 80% appearing once. The sequenced material came from PBMCs. These receptors all come from a man aged 18 to 35 in good health and CMV-seropositive.

The chain is built from TRBV10-1 and TRBJ2-2; 9 bases line up with TRBD1. The V segment lost 6 bases and the J segment 6 bases; nucleotides outside the gene matches: 8. This CDR3 is built from 15 residues. CDR1 is WNHNN and CDR2 is SYGVQD in the germline V gene (reference sequence). The DNA of the CDR3 is TGCGCCAGCAGCAACGACAGGGGGATCTCCGGGGAGCTGTTTTTT. Translation gives CASSNDRGISGELFF.

V usage is TRBV4-1 and J usage is TRBJ1-5; possibly TRBD1 for D (6 bases). CDR1 and CDR2 from the germline V gene are MGHRA and YSYEKL. The V end was cut by 4 bases, the J end by 0 bases, with 16 bases between. The CDR3 length is 17 residues. Written as DNA, the CDR3 is TGCGCCAGCAGCCCCAGAGGACAGTTAGATAGCAATCAGCCCCAGCATTTT. As protein: CASSPRGQLDSNQPQHF.